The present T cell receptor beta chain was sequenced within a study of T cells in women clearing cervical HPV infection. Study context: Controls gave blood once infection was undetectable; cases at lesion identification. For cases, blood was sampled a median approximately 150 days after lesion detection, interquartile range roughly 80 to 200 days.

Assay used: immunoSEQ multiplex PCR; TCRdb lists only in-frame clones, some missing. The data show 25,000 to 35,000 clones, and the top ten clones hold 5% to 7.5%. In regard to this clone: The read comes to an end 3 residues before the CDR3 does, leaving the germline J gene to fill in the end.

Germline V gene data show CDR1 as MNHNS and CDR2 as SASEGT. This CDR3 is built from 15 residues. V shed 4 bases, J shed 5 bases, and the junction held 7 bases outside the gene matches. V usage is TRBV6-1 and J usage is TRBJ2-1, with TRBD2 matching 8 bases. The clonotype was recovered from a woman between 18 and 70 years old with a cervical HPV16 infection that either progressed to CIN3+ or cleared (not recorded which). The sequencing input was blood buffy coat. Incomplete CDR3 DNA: TGTGCCAGCAGTGCCGACGGGGGGGCCCACAATGAG. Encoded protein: CASSADGGAHNE. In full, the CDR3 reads CASSADGGAHNEQFF.